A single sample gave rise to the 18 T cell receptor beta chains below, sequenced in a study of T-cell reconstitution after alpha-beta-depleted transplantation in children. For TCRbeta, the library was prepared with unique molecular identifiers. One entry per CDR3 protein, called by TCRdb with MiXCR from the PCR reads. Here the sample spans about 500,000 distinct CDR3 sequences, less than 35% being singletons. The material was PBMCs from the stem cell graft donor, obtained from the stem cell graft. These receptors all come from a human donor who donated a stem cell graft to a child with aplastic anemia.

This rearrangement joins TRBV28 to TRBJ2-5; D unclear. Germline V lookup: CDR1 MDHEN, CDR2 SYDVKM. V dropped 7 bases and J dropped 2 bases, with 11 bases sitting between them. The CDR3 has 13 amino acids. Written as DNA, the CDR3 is TGTGCCAGCAATATGTTGGCTCAAGAGACCCAGTACTTC. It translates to CASNMLAQETQYF.

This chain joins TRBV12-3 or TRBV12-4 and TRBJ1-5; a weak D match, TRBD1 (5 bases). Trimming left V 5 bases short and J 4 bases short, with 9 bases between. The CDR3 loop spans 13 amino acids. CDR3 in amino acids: CASSATVNQPQHF. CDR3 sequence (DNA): TGTGCCAGCAGTGCGACAGTGAATCAGCCCCAGCATTTT.

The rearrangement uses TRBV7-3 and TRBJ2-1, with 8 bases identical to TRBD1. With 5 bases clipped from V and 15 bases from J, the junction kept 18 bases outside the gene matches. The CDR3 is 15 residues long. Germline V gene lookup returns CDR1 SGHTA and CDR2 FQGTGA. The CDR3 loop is CASSLTGTGASGLFF. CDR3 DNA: TGTGCCAGCAGCCTGACCGGGACAGGTGCCTCTGGGCTGTTCTTC.

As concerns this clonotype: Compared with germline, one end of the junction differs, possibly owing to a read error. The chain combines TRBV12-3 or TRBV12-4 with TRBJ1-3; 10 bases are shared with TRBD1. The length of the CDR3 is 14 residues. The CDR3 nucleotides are TGTGCCAGCAGACGACAGGGGGCTGGCAACACCATATATTTT. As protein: CASRRQGAGNTIYF.

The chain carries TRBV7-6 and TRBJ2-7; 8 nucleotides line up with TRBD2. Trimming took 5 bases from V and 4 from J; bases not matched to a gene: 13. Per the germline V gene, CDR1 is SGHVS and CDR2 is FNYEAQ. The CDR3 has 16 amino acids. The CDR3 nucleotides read TGTGCCAGCAGCCCGTCAGGGCGGGAGGTATCGTACGAGCAGTACTTC. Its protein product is CASSPSGREVSYEQYF.

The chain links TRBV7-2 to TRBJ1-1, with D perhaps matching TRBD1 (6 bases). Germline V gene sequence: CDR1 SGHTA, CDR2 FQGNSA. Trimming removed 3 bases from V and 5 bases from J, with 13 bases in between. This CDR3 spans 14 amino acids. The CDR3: CASSFAGVGTEAFF. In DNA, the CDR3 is TGTGCCAGCAGCTTTGCAGGGGTGGGGACTGAAGCTTTCTTT.

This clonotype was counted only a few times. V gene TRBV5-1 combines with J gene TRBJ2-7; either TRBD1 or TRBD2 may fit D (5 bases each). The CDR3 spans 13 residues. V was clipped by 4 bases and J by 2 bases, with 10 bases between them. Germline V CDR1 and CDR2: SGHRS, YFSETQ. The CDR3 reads CASSVVGAYEQYF. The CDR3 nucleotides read TGCGCCAGCAGCGTGGTGGGGGCCTACGAGCAGTACTTC.

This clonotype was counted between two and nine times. The CDR3 sequence: CASSPASEQFF. The CDR3 DNA reads as TGTGCCAGCTCACCAGCTTCTGAGCAGTTCTTC. The rearrangement uses TRBV18 and TRBJ2-1; D remains unclear. The CDR3 spans 11 residues. Trimming shortened V by 2 bases and J by 9 bases, and 5 bases separated the two germline ends. Germline CDR1 and CDR2: KGHSH and LQKENI. Full variable domain (missing parts from reference TRBV18 and TRBJ2-1): NAGVMQNPRHLVRRRGQEARLRCSPMKGHSHVYWYRQLPEEGLKFMVYLQKENIIDESGMPKERFSAEFPKEGPSILRIQQVVRGDSAAYFCASSPASEQFFGPGTRLTVL.

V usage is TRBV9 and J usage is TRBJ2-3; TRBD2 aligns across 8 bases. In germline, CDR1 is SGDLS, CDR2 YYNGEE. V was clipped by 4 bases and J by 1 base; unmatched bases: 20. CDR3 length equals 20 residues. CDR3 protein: CASSPGPLEAAGVGTDTQYF. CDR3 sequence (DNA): TGTGCCAGCAGCCCCGGACCCCTTGAGGCAGCGGGAGTCGGCACAGATACGCAGTATTTT.

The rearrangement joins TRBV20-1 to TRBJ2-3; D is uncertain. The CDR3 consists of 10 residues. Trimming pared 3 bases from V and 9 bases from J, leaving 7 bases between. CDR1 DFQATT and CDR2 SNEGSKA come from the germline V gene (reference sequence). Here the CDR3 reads CSASEMTQYF. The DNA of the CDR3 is TGCAGTGCTAGTGAGATGACGCAGTATTTT.

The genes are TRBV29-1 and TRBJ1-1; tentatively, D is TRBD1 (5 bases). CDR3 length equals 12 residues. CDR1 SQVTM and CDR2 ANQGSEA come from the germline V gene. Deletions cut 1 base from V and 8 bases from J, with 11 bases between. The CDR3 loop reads CSVEGDAREAFF. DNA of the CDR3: TGCAGCGTTGAAGGGGACGCCCGAGAAGCTTTCTTT.

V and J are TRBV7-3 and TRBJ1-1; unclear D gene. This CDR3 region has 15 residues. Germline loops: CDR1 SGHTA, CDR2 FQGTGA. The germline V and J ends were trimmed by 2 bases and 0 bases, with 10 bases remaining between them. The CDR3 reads CASSLEGLMNTEAFF. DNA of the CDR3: TGTGCCAGCAGCTTAGAGGGTCTTATGAACACTGAAGCTTTCTTT.

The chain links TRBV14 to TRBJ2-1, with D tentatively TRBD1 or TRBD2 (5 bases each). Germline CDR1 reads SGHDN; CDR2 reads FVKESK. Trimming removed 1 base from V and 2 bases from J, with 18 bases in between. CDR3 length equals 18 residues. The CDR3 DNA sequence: TGTGCCAGCAGCCAAGGGGGCCCTTATGGGAGTGCCTACAATGAGCAGTTCTTC. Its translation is CASSQGGPYGSAYNEQFF.

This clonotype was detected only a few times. CDR3 sequence (DNA): TGTGCCAGCAGCTTAGCGCGGTCAGGGGGTTATTATGGCTACACCTTC. This sequence encodes CASSLARSGGYYGYTF. V is TRBV7-2 and J is TRBJ1-2; 7 nucleotides match TRBD1. The CDR3 is 16 amino acids. J was trimmed by 5 bases and V by 0 bases; bases with no gene match: 9. Germline V gene lookup returns CDR1 SGHTA and CDR2 FQGNSA. Together with reference TRBV7-2 and TRBJ1-2, the CDR3 gives the full variable domain: GAGVSQSPSNKVTEKGKDVELRCDPISGHTALYWYRQSLGQGLEFLIYFQGNSAPDKSGLPSDRFSAERTGGSVSTLTIQRTQQEDSAVYLCASSLARSGGYYGYTFGSGTRLTVV.

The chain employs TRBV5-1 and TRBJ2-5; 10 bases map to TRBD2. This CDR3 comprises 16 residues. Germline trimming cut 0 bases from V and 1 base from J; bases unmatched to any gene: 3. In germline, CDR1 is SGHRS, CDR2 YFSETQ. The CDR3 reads CASSLALAGVQETQYF. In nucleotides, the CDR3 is TGCGCCAGCAGCTTGGCGCTAGCGGGGGTCCAAGAGACCCAGTACTTC.

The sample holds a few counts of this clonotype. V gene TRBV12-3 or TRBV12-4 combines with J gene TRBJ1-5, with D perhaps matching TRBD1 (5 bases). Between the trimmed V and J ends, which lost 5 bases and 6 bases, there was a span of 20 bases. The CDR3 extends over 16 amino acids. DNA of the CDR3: TGTGCCAGCAGTAGGGGTGGCTGGAGGGAGGGTCAGCCCCAGCATTTT. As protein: CASSRGGWREGQPQHF.

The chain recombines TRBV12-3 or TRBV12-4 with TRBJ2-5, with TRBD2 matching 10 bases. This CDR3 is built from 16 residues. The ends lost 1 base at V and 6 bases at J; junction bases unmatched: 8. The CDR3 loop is CASSLVASGSKKTQYF. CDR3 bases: TGTGCCAGCAGTTTAGTGGCTAGCGGGAGTAAGAAGACCCAGTACTTC.

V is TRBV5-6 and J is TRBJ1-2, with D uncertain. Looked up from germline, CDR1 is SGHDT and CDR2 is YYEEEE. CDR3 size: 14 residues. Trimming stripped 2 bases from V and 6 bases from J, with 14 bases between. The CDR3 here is CASSFPTLRNGYTF. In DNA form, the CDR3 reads TGTGCCAGCAGCTTTCCAACCCTAAGGAATGGCTACACCTTC.